The 20 T cell receptor beta chains in this list originate from one sample, sequenced in a study of OX40 agonist ivuxolimab in advanced cancers. Using immunoSEQ multiplex PCR, the repertoire was profiled, and TCRdb retains in-frame clones only, with some absent. Among roughly 11,000 clones listed, roughly 77% were seen once. The sample was CD4+ or CD8+ T cells sorted from blood, taken in a trial of the OX40 agonist ivuxolimab. Receptor source: an adult with an advanced solid tumor such as melanoma, head and neck, liver or kidney cancer.

The J gene is TRBJ2-1, the V gene TRBV27; maybe TRBD2 (6 bases). Trimming removed 4 bases from V and 5 bases from J, with 18 bases in between. Per germline, CDR1 MNHEY and CDR2 SMNVEV (reference sequence). This CDR3 region has 16 residues. The CDR3 DNA sequence: TGTGCCAGCAGTTCCCTCGGGACTGGTGACGACAATGAGCAGTTCTTC. Amino acids: CASSSLGTGDDNEQFF.

The rearrangement links TRBV7-9 to TRBJ2-5; D not resolved. Germline assignment: CDR1 SEHNR and CDR2 FQNEAQ (reference sequence). The germline V and J ends were trimmed by 6 bases and 4 bases, with 18 bases remaining between them. The CDR3 has 15 amino acids. The CDR3 sequence: CASSAWSPFVETQYF. The CDR3 DNA reads TGTGCCAGCAGTGCGTGGAGCCCCTTTGTAGAGACCCAGTACTTC.

The table lists this clone with a few counts. V gene TRBV7-6 combines with J gene TRBJ2-7; D gene unclear. Trimming pared 0 bases from V and 5 bases from J, leaving 11 bases between. This CDR3 has 14 residues. Germline values: CDR1 SGHVS, CDR2 FNYEAQ. Here the CDR3 reads CASSLAVWTDEQYF. Here the CDR3 DNA reads TGTGCCAGCAGCTTAGCTGTTTGGACCGACGAGCAGTACTTC.

This chain links TRBV5-1 with TRBJ1-3, with 10 bases that match TRBD1. The length of the CDR3 is 16 residues. Germline lookup yields CDR1 SGHRS and CDR2 YFSETQ. V gave up 4 bases and J gave up 4 bases; unmatched junction bases: 8. CDR3 coding DNA: TGCGCCAGCAGCCCTCAGGACAGGGGGAAAGGAAACACCATATATTTT. Its translation: CASSPQDRGKGNTIYF.

V and J are TRBV6-1 and TRBJ2-1; no clear D. CDR3 size: 12 residues. Germline CDR1 reads MNHNS; CDR2 reads SASEGT. Trimming shortened V by 6 bases and J by 0 bases, and 3 bases separated the two germline ends. In nucleotides, the CDR3 is TGTGCCAGCAGGTCCTCCTACAATGAGCAGTTCTTC. Translated, it gives CASRSSYNEQFF.

This clone has just a few counts. The chain carries TRBV10-3 and TRBJ1-1; no reliable D call. V dropped 2 bases and J dropped 2 bases, with 9 bases sitting between them. CDR3 length: 14 amino acids. Looked up from germline, CDR1 is ENHRY and CDR2 is SYGVKD. The CDR3 reads CAISEGQPNTEAFF. The DNA of the CDR3 is TGTGCCATCAGTGAGGGTCAGCCAAACACTGAAGCTTTCTTT.

This chain uses TRBV6-1 with TRBJ2-5; 7 nucleotides line up with TRBD1. Germline assignment: CDR1 MNHNS and CDR2 SASEGT. The CDR3 contains 14 residues. J lost 3 bases, V lost 3 bases, and 4 bases had no gene match. CDR3 nucleotides: TGTGCCAGCAGTGAGTTTGGGACAGAAGAGACCCAGTACTTC. Residues: CASSEFGTEETQYF.

The chain carries TRBV27 and TRBJ1-5; the D is unclear. The CDR3 totals 13 residues. Trimming left V 6 bases short and J 3 bases short, with 9 bases between. Germline V gene data show CDR1 as MNHEY and CDR2 as SMNVEV (reference sequence). In nucleotides, the CDR3 is TGTGCCAGCAGCCTACATCCCAATCAGCCCCAGCATTTT. Its protein product is CASSLHPNQPQHF.

This clone has just one count. For the CDR3, the DNA is TGTGCCAGCAGCCAAGATTGGCGGGAGCTGTTTTTT. Its protein product is CASSQDWRELFF. The chain has TRBV4-2 and TRBJ2-2; no clear D. Trimming removed 0 bases at V and 9 bases at J, with 5 bases between. The CDR3 loop spans 12 amino acids. CDR1 is LGHNA and CDR2 is YNFKEQ in the germline V gene.

The chain couples TRBV6-8 to TRBJ2-2, with D perhaps matching TRBD1 (6 bases). V dropped 0 bases and J dropped 0 bases, with 17 bases sitting between them. The CDR3 has 19 amino acids. CDR1 and CDR2 (germline): MNHGY, SAAAGT. The CDR3 sequence is CASSYSRQVPAANTGELFF. In DNA, the CDR3 is TGTGCCAGCAGTTACTCGAGACAGGTTCCAGCCGCGAACACCGGGGAGCTGTTTTTT.

CDR3: CASSFYPLPVDSPLHF. CDR3 sequence (DNA): TGTGCCAGCAGTTTTTACCCCCTCCCGGTGGATTCACCCCTCCACTTT. The genes are TRBV27 and TRBJ1-6; D unresolved. The CDR3 totals 16 residues. The V gene's germline CDR1 is MNHEY and CDR2 SMNVEV (reference sequence). Trimming cost V 3 bases and J 8 bases, with 17 bases left between them.

The V call is TRBV7-9, the J call TRBJ2-5; D is possibly TRBD1 (5 bases). Deletions cut 1 base from V and 4 bases from J, with 13 bases between. The CDR3 is 15 residues long. The germline gives CDR1 SEHNR, CDR2 FQNEAQ (reference sequence). The CDR3 loop is CASSLVLGQGETQYF. CDR3 bases: TGTGCCAGCAGCTTAGTACTCGGTCAGGGAGAGACCCAGTACTTC.

This clone has more than one count but fewer than ten. This chain joins TRBV6-1 and TRBJ2-3; 7 bases map to TRBD2. Losses at the gene ends were 6 bases for V and 3 bases for J; bases not matched to a gene: 9. CDR1 and CDR2 (germline): MNHNS, SASEGT. The CDR3 extends over 15 amino acids. CDR3 nucleotide sequence: TGTGCCAGCAGGGTCTCGGGGGGAGTGACAGATACGCAGTATTTT. Translated, it gives CASRVSGGVTDTQYF.

The rearrangement joins TRBV18 to TRBJ2-2; D may correspond to TRBD1 or TRBD2 (7 bases each). The CDR3 runs to 15 residues. The V gene's germline CDR1 is KGHSH and CDR2 LQKENI. V was clipped by 4 bases and J by 7 bases, with 16 bases between them. The CDR3 DNA follows: TGTGCCAGCTCACGGCGGGACAGCGGGGACGGGGAGCTGTTTTTT. Its protein product is CASSRRDSGDGELFF. The whole variable domain, filled in from reference TRBV18 and TRBJ2-2, reads NAGVMQNPRHLVRRRGQEARLRCSPMKGHSHVYWYRQLPEEGLKFMVYLQKENIIDESGMPKERFSAEFPKEGPSILRIQQVVRGDSAAYFCASSRRDSGDGELFFGEGSRLTVL.

This chain connects TRBV10-3 to TRBJ2-5; no reliable D call. With 3 bases removed from V and 5 bases from J, the gap between germline ends came to 16 bases. This CDR3 has 15 amino acids. CDR1 is ENHRY, CDR2 SYGVKD, per germline. The DNA of the CDR3 is TGTGCCATCAGTGAACTTTGGGCAACGCGGGAGACCCAGTACTTC. It specifies CAISELWATRETQYF.

This clone was observed a handful of times. J is TRBJ2-5 and V is TRBV5-4, with 10 bases fitting TRBD2. The CDR3 contains 16 residues. The germline V gene encodes CDR1 SGHNT and CDR2 YYREEE (reference sequence). The junction had 5 bases not matched to a gene; V was cut back by 3 bases and J by 0 bases. The CDR3 sequence: CASSSQLAGYQETQYF. DNA for the CDR3: TGTGCCAGCAGCTCCCAACTAGCGGGGTACCAAGAGACCCAGTACTTC.

In DNA form, the CDR3 reads TGTGCCAGCCAGGGGGGGTATTATCAGCCCCAGCATTTT. This sequence encodes CASQGGYYQPQHF. The chain uses TRBV27 and TRBJ1-5, with TRBD1 matching 7 bases. V shed 8 bases, J shed 5 bases, and the junction held 6 bases outside the gene matches. The CDR3 contains 13 residues. Germline V CDR1 and CDR2: MNHEY, SMNVEV (reference sequence).

The chain combines TRBV7-2 with TRBJ1-3; no clear D gene. V lost 5 bases and J lost 4, with 15 bases in between. The CDR3 extends over 15 amino acids. CDR1 is SGHTA, CDR2 FQGNSA, per germline. In DNA form, the CDR3 reads TGTGCCAGCAGCCTCGAACGGGGAACAGGAAACACCATATATTTT. This translates into CASSLERGTGNTIYF. The variable domain in full, completed from reference TRBV7-2 and TRBJ1-3, reads GAGVSQSPSNKVTEKGKDVELRCDPISGHTALYWYRQSLGQGLEFLIYFQGNSAPDKSGLPSDRFSAERTGGSVSTLTIQRTQQEDSAVYLCASSLERGTGNTIYFGEGSWLTVV.

The CDR3 is CASSQGRSNQPQHF. CDR3 coding DNA: TGTGCCAGCAGCCAGGGCCGCAGCAATCAGCCCCAGCATTTT. V gene TRBV27 combines with J gene TRBJ1-5; D may be TRBD1 (5 bases). V was pared by 6 bases and J by 1 base, with 10 bases between. The CDR3 runs 14 residues. Per the germline V gene, CDR1 is MNHEY and CDR2 is SMNVEV (reference sequence).

The V and J genes are TRBV5-4 and TRBJ2-1; D unresolved. The CDR3 has 12 residues. Germline V gene data show CDR1 as SGHNT and CDR2 as YYREEE (reference sequence). V was cut by 3 bases and J by 10 bases, with 11 bases left in between. The CDR3 protein is CASSSDEGEQFF. CDR3 DNA sequence: TGTGCCAGCAGCTCCGATGAAGGGGAGCAGTTCTTC.